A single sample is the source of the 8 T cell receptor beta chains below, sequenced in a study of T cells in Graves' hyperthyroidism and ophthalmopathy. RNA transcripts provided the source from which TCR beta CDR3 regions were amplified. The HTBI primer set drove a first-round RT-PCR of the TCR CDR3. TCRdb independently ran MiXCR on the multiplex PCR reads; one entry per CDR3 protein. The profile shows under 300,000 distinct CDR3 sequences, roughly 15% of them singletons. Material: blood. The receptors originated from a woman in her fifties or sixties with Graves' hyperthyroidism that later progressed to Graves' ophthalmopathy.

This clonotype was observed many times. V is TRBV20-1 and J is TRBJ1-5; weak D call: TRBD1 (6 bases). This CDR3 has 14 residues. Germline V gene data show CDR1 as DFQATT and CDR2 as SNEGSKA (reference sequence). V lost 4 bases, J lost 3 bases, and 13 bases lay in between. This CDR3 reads CSAMKGVLNQPQHF. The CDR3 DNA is TGCAGTGCTATGAAGGGGGTCCTCAATCAGCCCCAGCATTTT.

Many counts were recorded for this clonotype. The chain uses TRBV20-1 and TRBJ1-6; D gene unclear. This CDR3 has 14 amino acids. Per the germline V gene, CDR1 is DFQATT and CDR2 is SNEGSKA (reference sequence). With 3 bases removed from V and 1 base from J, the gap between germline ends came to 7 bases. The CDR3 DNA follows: TGCAGTGCTAGTAAGCGTTCCTATAATTCACCCCTCCACTTT. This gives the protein CSASKRSYNSPLHF.

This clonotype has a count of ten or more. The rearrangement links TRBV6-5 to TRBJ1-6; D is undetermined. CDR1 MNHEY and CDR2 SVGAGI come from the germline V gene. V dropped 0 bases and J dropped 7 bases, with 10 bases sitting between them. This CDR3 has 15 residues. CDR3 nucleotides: TGTGCCAGCAGTTACTCGGCCGGAGAGAATTCACCCCTCCACTTT. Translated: CASSYSAGENSPLHF.

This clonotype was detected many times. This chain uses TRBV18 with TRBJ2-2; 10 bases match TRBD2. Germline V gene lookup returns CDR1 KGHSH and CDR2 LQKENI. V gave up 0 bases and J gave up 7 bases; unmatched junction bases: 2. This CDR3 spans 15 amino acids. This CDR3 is CASSPPSGRIGELFF. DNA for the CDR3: TGTGCCAGCTCACCACCTAGCGGGAGGATCGGGGAGCTGTTTTTT.

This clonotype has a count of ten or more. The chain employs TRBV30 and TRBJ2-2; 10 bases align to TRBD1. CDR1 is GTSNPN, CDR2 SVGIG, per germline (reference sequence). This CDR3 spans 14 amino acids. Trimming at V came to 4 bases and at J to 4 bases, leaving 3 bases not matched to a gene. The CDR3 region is CAWNRDRGTGELFF. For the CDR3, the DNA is TGTGCCTGGAACCGGGACAGGGGCACCGGGGAGCTGTTTTTT.

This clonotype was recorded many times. CDR3 sequence reads: CASRDRVHGYTF. The CDR3 bases are TGTGCCAGCAGGGACAGGGTACATGGCTACACCTTC. This rearrangement joins TRBV2 to TRBJ1-2; 8 bases align to TRBD1. The CDR3 sequence is 12 residues long. The trim removed 6 bases at V and 6 bases at J, leaving 3 bases unmatched. Germline V gene lookup returns CDR1 SNHLY and CDR2 FYNNEI.

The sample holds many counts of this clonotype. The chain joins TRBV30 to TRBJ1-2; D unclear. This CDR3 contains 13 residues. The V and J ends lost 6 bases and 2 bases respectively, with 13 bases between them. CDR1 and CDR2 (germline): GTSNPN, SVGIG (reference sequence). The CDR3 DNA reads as TGTGCCTGCCCCCAGCAGTCAAACTATGGCTACACCTTC. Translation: CACPQQSNYGYTF.

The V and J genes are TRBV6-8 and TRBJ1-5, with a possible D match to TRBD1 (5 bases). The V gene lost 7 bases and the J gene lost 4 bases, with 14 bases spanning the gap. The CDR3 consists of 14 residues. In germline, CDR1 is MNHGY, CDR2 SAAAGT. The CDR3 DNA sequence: TGTGCCAGCACCCCCTGGGGCACGAATCAGCCCCAGCATTTT. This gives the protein CASTPWGTNQPQHF.